This T cell receptor beta chain was captured by sequencing in a study of technical replicates of blood from a few donors. The germline CDR1 and CDR2 sequences are KGHSH and LQKENI. The V and J ends lost 3 bases and 5 bases respectively, with 7 bases between them. CDR3 length: 12 amino acids. Generated by immunoSEQ multiplex PCR, the TCRdb table keeps only in-frame clones and is missing some. The data show fewer than 90,000 clones, 92% seen once. The chain carries TRBV18 and TRBJ1-2; a weak D match, TRBD1 (5 bases). Specimen: T cells isolated from PBMCs. This TCR derives from a human donor in good health. The CDR3 nucleotides read TGTGCCAGCTCACCGACAGATTATGGCTACACCTTC. Residues: CASSPTDYGYTF.